A selection of T cell receptor beta chains follows, all from one sample in a study of T cells in narcolepsy. Some clones are missing from TCRdb's copy, which holds only in-frame ones; the method was immunoSEQ multiplex PCR. The repertoire holds 30,000 to 40,000 clones, 81% seen once, with over 2% in the top ten. Sequences were obtained from memory (CD45RA-) CD4+ T cells from blood. These receptor sequences come from a human donor in good health. The CDR3 runs from the conserved cysteine through the conserved F or W. The order of the fields is clone size, D gene, J gene, V gene, CDR3 protein, CDR3 DNA. A D gene is named only where the DNA matches it firmly. Clone size is shown for a subset of rows, as once, few, many or a class of expanded clone.

clone size: NA
D gene: NA
J gene: TRBJ2-7
V gene: TRBV2
CDR3 protein: CASSEVGRDFYEQYF
CDR3 DNA: TGTGCCAGCAGTGAGGTCGGGCGGGATTTCTACGAGCAGTACTTC

clone size: NA
D gene: NA
J gene: TRBJ2-5
V gene: TRBV6-5
CDR3 protein: CASSYSLIQETQYF
CDR3 DNA: TGTGCCAGCAGTTACTCTTTGATCCAAGAGACCCAGTACTTC

clone size: NA
D gene: TRBD1
J gene: TRBJ2-5
V gene: TRBV5-4
CDR3 protein: CASSPDRAGRETQYF
CDR3 DNA: TGTGCCAGCAGCCCGGACAGGGCGGGTCGGGAGACCCAGTACTTC

clone size: few
D gene: NA
J gene: TRBJ2-7
V gene: TRBV9
CDR3 protein: CASSVSISGSDEQYF
CDR3 DNA: TGTGCCAGCAGCGTCAGTATATCGGGCAGCGACGAGCAGTACTTC

clone size: NA
D gene: TRBD2
J gene: TRBJ2-7
V gene: TRBV5-4
CDR3 protein: CASSSLGTSGAYEQYF
CDR3 DNA: TGTGCCAGCAGCTCCCTGGGGACTAGCGGCGCCTACGAGCAGTACTTC

clone size: NA
D gene: NA
J gene: TRBJ2-1
V gene: TRBV6-6
CDR3 protein: CASSPRGGASNEQFF
CDR3 DNA: TGTGCCAGCAGTCCGAGGGGCGGTGCTTCCAATGAGCAGTTCTTC

clone size: NA
D gene: TRBD2
J gene: TRBJ2-5
V gene: TRBV5-1
CDR3 protein: CASSLGLAGTLETQYF
CDR3 DNA: TGCGCCAGCAGCCTGGGACTAGCGGGGACCTTAGAGACCCAGTACTTC

clone size: NA
D gene: NA
J gene: TRBJ1-4
V gene: TRBV6-1
CDR3 protein: CASSEGFREKLFF
CDR3 DNA: TGTGCCAGCAGTGAAGGGTTTAGGGAAAAACTGTTTTTT

clone size: NA
D gene: TRBD2
J gene: TRBJ2-3
V gene: TRBV13
CDR3 protein: CASSLERDGGATDTQYF
CDR3 DNA: TGTGCCAGCAGCTTAGAACGTGACGGGGGGGCCACAGATACGCAGTATTTT

clone size: few
D gene: TRBD1
J gene: TRBJ1-2
V gene: TRBV6-5
CDR3 protein: CASSPRDSWGYTF
CDR3 DNA: TGTGCCAGCAGCCCCCGGGACAGCTGGGGCTACACCTTC

clone size: NA
D gene: NA
J gene: TRBJ2-7
V gene: TRBV7-9
CDR3 protein: CASNSGDRLPYEQYF
CDR3 DNA: TGTGCCAGCAACTCGGGGGATCGTTTACCCTACGAGCAGTACTTC

clone size: NA
D gene: NA
J gene: TRBJ2-7
V gene: TRBV30
CDR3 protein: CAWSVQGGGEQYF
CDR3 DNA: TGTGCCTGGAGTGTACAGGGAGGAGGCGAGCAGTACTTC

clone size: NA
D gene: NA
J gene: TRBJ1-1
V gene: TRBV30
CDR3 protein: CACWGRTEAFF
CDR3 DNA: TGTGCCTGTTGGGGGCGGACTGAAGCTTTCTTT

clone size: NA
D gene: NA
J gene: TRBJ1-5
V gene: TRBV4-1
CDR3 protein: CASSQDQDTNQPQHF
CDR3 DNA: TGCGCCAGCAGCCAAGACCAGGACACTAATCAGCCCCAGCATTTT

clone size: NA
D gene: TRBD2
J gene: TRBJ2-7
V gene: TRBV2
CDR3 protein: CASRQAGGPQNEQYF
CDR3 DNA: TGTGCCAGCCGACAGGCGGGGGGGCCGCAGAACGAGCAGTACTTC

clone size: once
D gene: TRBD2
J gene: TRBJ2-7
V gene: TRBV2
CDR3 protein: CASRPGTRHEQYF
CDR3 DNA: TGTGCCAGCAGGCCCGGGACTAGACACGAGCAGTACTTC

clone size: NA
D gene: NA
J gene: TRBJ1-1
V gene: TRBV18
CDR3 protein: CASSLGGQLNTEAFF
CDR3 DNA: TGTGCCAGCTCACTCGGGGGGCAGTTGAACACTGAAGCTTTCTTT

clone size: NA
D gene: TRBD2
J gene: TRBJ2-1
V gene: TRBV14
CDR3 protein: CASSQLLAGANEQFF
CDR3 DNA: TGTGCCAGCAGCCAACTACTAGCGGGAGCCAATGAGCAGTTCTTC

clone size: few
D gene: NA
J gene: TRBJ1-4
V gene: TRBV2
CDR3 protein: CASGLSAWEKLFF
CDR3 DNA: TGTGCCAGCGGACTCTCGGCTTGGGAAAAACTGTTTTTT

clone size: NA
D gene: NA
J gene: TRBJ1-3
V gene: TRBV30
CDR3 protein: CAWGVSGNTIYF
CDR3 DNA: TGTGCCTGGGGAGTTTCTGGAAACACCATATATTTT

clone size: NA
D gene: NA
J gene: TRBJ2-2
V gene: TRBV19
CDR3 protein: CASKRDANTGELFF
CDR3 DNA: TGTGCCAGTAAGAGGGACGCGAACACCGGGGAGCTGTTTTTT

clone size: NA
D gene: NA
J gene: TRBJ2-3
V gene: TRBV4-2
CDR3 protein: CASSQGIGGLYTQYF
CDR3 DNA: TGTGCCAGCAGCCAAGGAATTGGCGGGTTGTATACGCAGTATTTT

clone size: NA
D gene: NA
J gene: TRBJ1-3
V gene: TRBV10-3
CDR3 protein: CAISPRGSGNTIYF
CDR3 DNA: TGTGCCATCAGCCCTCGGGGCTCAGGAAACACCATATATTTT

clone size: NA
D gene: TRBD1
J gene: TRBJ1-3
V gene: TRBV5-4
CDR3 protein: CASSLVGTARNTIYF
CDR3 DNA: TGTGCCAGCAGCTTGGTCGGGACAGCACGAAACACCATATATTTT

clone size: few
D gene: NA
J gene: TRBJ1-1
V gene: TRBV6-1
CDR3 protein: CASSEGRGAFF
CDR3 DNA: TGTGCCAGCAGTGAGGGGAGAGGGGCTTTCTTT

clone size: NA
D gene: NA
J gene: TRBJ1-1
V gene: TRBV20-1
CDR3 protein: CSAYRNTEAFF
CDR3 DNA: TGCAGTGCTTACAGGAACACTGAAGCTTTCTTT

clone size: NA
D gene: NA
J gene: TRBJ2-2
V gene: TRBV7-2
CDR3 protein: CASSRVGKAANTGELFF
CDR3 DNA: TGTGCCAGCAGCCGAGTAGGAAAGGCTGCGAACACCGGGGAGCTGTTTTTT

clone size: NA
D gene: TRBD1
J gene: TRBJ1-1
V gene: TRBV7-8
CDR3 protein: CASSFTGVNEAFF
CDR3 DNA: TGTGCCAGCAGCTTTACAGGGGTTAATGAAGCTTTCTTT

clone size: medium-sized
D gene: NA
J gene: TRBJ1-3
V gene: TRBV9
CDR3 protein: CASSTRGGGRNTIYF
CDR3 DNA: TGTGCCAGCAGCACACGGGGAGGGGGAAGAAACACCATATATTTT

clone size: NA
D gene: TRBD1
J gene: TRBJ2-7
V gene: TRBV28
CDR3 protein: CASRRNRDRSYEQYF
CDR3 DNA: TGTGCCAGCAGAAGAAATCGGGACAGATCCTACGAGCAGTACTTC

clone size: NA
D gene: NA
J gene: TRBJ2-7
V gene: TRBV30
CDR3 protein: CAWSPGAPTHEQYF
CDR3 DNA: TGTGCCTGGAGCCCCGGGGCTCCCACCCACGAGCAGTACTTC

clone size: NA
D gene: NA
J gene: TRBJ1-3
V gene: TRBV19
CDR3 protein: CASSVQRWTGNTIYF
CDR3 DNA: TGTGCCAGTAGTGTACAAAGGTGGACTGGAAACACCATATATTTT

clone size: NA
D gene: TRBD2
J gene: TRBJ2-7
V gene: TRBV11-3
CDR3 protein: CASSMTSGSYEQYF
CDR3 DNA: TGTGCCAGCAGCATGACTAGCGGGAGCTACGAGCAGTACTTC

clone size: once
D gene: NA
J gene: TRBJ1-1
V gene: TRBV20-1
CDR3 protein: CSARKQVEAFF
CDR3 DNA: TGCAGTGCTAGAAAACAAGTAGAAGCTTTCTTT

clone size: NA
D gene: NA
J gene: TRBJ2-7
V gene: TRBV19
CDR3 protein: CASSLAQGTWNEQYF
CDR3 DNA: TGTGCCAGTAGTCTCGCTCAGGGGACCTGGAACGAGCAGTACTTC

clone size: NA
D gene: NA
J gene: TRBJ1-2
V gene: TRBV6-5
CDR3 protein: CASSPDSGANYGYTF
CDR3 DNA: TGTGCCAGCAGCCCCGACAGCGGAGCTAACTATGGCTACACCTTC

clone size: NA
D gene: NA
J gene: TRBJ2-2
V gene: TRBV2
CDR3 protein: CASRGASGELFF
CDR3 DNA: TGTGCCAGCAGAGGGGCTTCCGGGGAGCTGTTTTTT

clone size: NA
D gene: NA
J gene: TRBJ1-3
V gene: TRBV6-1
CDR3 protein: CASSGSGHGNTIYF
CDR3 DNA: TGTGCCAGCAGTGGTTCCGGACATGGAAACACCATATATTTT

clone size: NA
D gene: TRBD1
J gene: TRBJ2-7
V gene: TRBV5-1
CDR3 protein: CASSLEGQGIDEQYF
CDR3 DNA: TGCGCCAGCAGCCTGGAGGGACAGGGGATCGACGAGCAGTACTTC

clone size: NA
D gene: NA
J gene: TRBJ1-1
V gene: TRBV5-1
CDR3 protein: CASSSSNTEAFF
CDR3 DNA: TGCGCCAGCAGTTCGTCGAACACTGAAGCTTTCTTT